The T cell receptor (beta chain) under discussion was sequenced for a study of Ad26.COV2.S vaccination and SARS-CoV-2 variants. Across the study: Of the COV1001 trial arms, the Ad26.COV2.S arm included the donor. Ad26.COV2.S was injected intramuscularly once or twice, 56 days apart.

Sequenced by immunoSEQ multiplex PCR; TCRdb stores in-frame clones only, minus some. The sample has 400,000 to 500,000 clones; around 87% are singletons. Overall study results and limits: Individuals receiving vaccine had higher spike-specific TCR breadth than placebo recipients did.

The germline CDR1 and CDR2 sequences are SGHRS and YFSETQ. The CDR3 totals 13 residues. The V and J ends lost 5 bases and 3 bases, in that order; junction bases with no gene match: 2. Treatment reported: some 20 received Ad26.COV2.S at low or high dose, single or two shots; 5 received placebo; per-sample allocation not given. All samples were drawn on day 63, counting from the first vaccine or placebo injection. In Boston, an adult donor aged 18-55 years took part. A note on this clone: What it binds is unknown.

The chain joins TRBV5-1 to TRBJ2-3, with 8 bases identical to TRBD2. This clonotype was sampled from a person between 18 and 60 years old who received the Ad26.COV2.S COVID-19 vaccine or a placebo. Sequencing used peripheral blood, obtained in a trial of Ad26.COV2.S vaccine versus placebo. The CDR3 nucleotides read TGCGCCAGCAGTACTAGCGGAACAGATACGCAGTATTTT. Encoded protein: CASSTSGTDTQYF.